These 26 T cell receptor beta chains came from one sample sequenced in a study of shared clonotypes between healthy human individuals. Profiled with immunoSEQ multiplex PCR; TCRdb holds only in-frame clones, not every one. Of about 1 million clones listed, around 74% were seen once; the top ten hold around 1.5%. The source material was memory CD4+ T cells sorted from blood. The subset here: CD45RA-negative fraction. The source is a young man in good health.

This clone was counted only a few times. V usage is TRBV30 and J usage is TRBJ2-7; D perhaps matches TRBD2 (5 bases). In germline, CDR1 is GTSNPN, CDR2 SVGIG (reference sequence). The CDR3 is made up of 12 amino acids. The V end was cut by 1 base, the J end by 7 bases, with 11 bases between. The CDR3: CAWSASGGEQYF. In DNA, the CDR3 is TGTGCCTGGAGTGCCTCGGGCGGGGAGCAGTACTTC.

The chain employs TRBV7-8 and TRBJ2-1, with a tentative D call TRBD2 (6 bases). Looked up from germline, CDR1 is SGHVS and CDR2 is FQNEAQ. The CDR3 spans 15 residues. Trimming shortened V by 1 base and J by 7 bases, and 14 bases separated the two germline ends. The CDR3 spells CASSLDLAPNNEQFF. In nucleotides, the CDR3 is TGTGCCAGCAGCTTAGACCTAGCGCCGAATAATGAGCAGTTCTTC.

The chain employs TRBV7-2 and TRBJ2-3; D gene uncertain. The CDR3 covers 15 residues. The V end was cut by 5 bases, the J end by 1 base, with 13 bases between. Germline lookup yields CDR1 SGHTA and CDR2 FQGNSA. CDR3 in amino acids: CASSPRYKGTDTQYF. CDR3 DNA sequence: TGTGCCAGCAGCCCCCGGTATAAGGGCACAGATACGCAGTATTTT.

J is TRBJ2-2 and V is TRBV2; D not certain. Trimming took 9 bases from V and 1 from J, leaving 9 bases between them. Germline CDR1 and CDR2: SNHLY and FYNNEI. The CDR3 runs to 13 residues. CDR3 DNA: TGTGCCAGTACTTTCCAGAACACCGGGGAGCTGTTTTTT. Translation gives CASTFQNTGELFF.

V usage is TRBV20-1 and J usage is TRBJ2-7, with D uncertain. The V end lost 5 bases, the J end lost 12 bases, and 14 bases lay between the germline ends. This CDR3 comprises 10 residues. Germline lookup yields CDR1 DFQATT and CDR2 SNEGSKA (reference sequence). CDR3 loop: CSARNNSWYF. The CDR3 nucleotides read TGCAGTGCTCGTAACAACAGTTGGTACTTC.

The chain combines TRBV9 with TRBJ2-3, with 9 bases identical to TRBD2. The germline gives CDR1 SGDLS, CDR2 YYNGEE. The length of the CDR3 is 16 residues. J was trimmed by 3 bases and V by 0 bases; bases with no gene match: 5. The CDR3: CASSVVAGGPTDTQYF. The CDR3 DNA reads as TGTGCCAGCAGCGTAGTTGCGGGGGGGCCTACAGATACGCAGTATTTT.

The chain has TRBV4-1 and TRBJ2-1, with D possibly matching TRBD2 (5 bases). From germline, CDR1 is MGHRA and CDR2 YSYEKL. The CDR3 is made up of 16 amino acids. V shed 4 bases and J shed 0 bases, with 13 bases lying between them. DNA of the CDR3: TGCGCCAGCAGCCCACTAGTGATGGGCTCCTACAATGAGCAGTTCTTC. Protein sequence: CASSPLVMGSYNEQFF.

The chain recombines TRBV21-1 with TRBJ1-2. TRBV21-1 is labeled a pseudogene. The CDR3 is made up of 15 amino acids. CDR3 in amino acids: CASSKDGPTNYGYTF. CDR3 bases: TGTGCCAGCAGCAAAGATGGTCCGACTAACTATGGCTACACCTTC.

The V gene is TRBV19, the J gene TRBJ1-1; perhaps TRBD1 as D (5 bases). Germline loops: CDR1 LNHDA, CDR2 SQIVND (reference sequence). The CDR3 runs 16 residues. V was cut by 3 bases and J by 2 bases, with 16 bases left in between. CDR3 protein: CASSILSGQGNTEAFF. The CDR3 nucleotides are TGTGCCAGTAGTATTTTATCGGGGCAGGGTAACACTGAAGCTTTCTTT. Filled out from reference TRBV19 and TRBJ1-1, the complete variable domain reads DGGITQSPKYLFRKEGQNVTLSCEQNLNHDAMYWYRQDPGQGLRLIYYSQIVNDFQKGDIAEGYSVSREKKESFPLTVTSAQKNPTAFYLCASSILSGQGNTEAFFGQGTRLTVV.

This rearrangement joins TRBV6-1 to TRBJ2-5; TRBD1 matches 9 bases. V was pared by 6 bases and J by 5 bases, with 7 bases of the junction left unmatched. There are 14 residues in the CDR3. From germline, CDR1 is MNHNS and CDR2 SASEGT. The CDR3 DNA is TGTGCCAGCAGACTGGGACAGGGTGGGGAGACCCAGTACTTC. Translation: CASRLGQGGETQYF.

V gene TRBV7-9 combines with J gene TRBJ2-7; D may be TRBD2 (5 bases). This CDR3 has 12 residues. The V gene lost 10 bases and the J gene lost 7 bases, with 17 bases spanning the gap. Germline values: CDR1 SEHNR, CDR2 FQNEAQ (reference sequence). The CDR3 is CATSRAPGEQYF. The CDR3 nucleotides read TGTGCCACCTCCCGGGCCCCGGGGGAGCAGTACTTC. Combining the CDR3 with reference TRBV7-9 and TRBJ2-7 gives the whole variable domain DTGVSQNPRHKITKRGQNVTFRCDPISEHNRLYWYRQTLGQGPEFLTYFQNEAQLEKSRLLSDRFSAERPKGSFSTLEIQRTEQGDSAMYLCATSRAPGEQYFGPGTRLTVT.

Comment on this clone: The identical CDR3 is also encoded by other nucleotide sequences in the sample. In nucleotides, the CDR3 is TGTGCCAGCAGCCTTGACGAAGGACAGCCCCAGCATTTT. It yields the protein CASSLDEGQPQHF. This chain links TRBV7-9 with TRBJ1-5; D remains unclear. Per the germline V gene, CDR1 is SEHNR and CDR2 is FQNEAQ (reference sequence). This CDR3 has 13 amino acids. Trimming removed 5 bases at V and 7 bases at J, with 12 bases between. The entire variable domain, with the rest obtained from reference TRBV7-9 and TRBJ1-5, is as follows: DTGVSQNPRHKITKRGQNVTFRCDPISEHNRLYWYRQTLGQGPEFLTYFQNEAQLEKSRLLSDRFSAERPKGSFSTLEIQRTEQGDSAMYLCASSLDEGQPQHFGDGTRLSIL.

The chain is built from TRBV6-5 and TRBJ1-1, with 7 bases identical to TRBD1. This CDR3 is 14 amino acids long. Germline values: CDR1 MNHEY, CDR2 SVGAGI. Trimming cost V 6 bases and J 9 bases; bases outside gene matches: 13. The CDR3 DNA sequence: TGTGCCAGCAGAGCCCCTGTGGACAGGTCTCAAGCTTTCTTT. It translates to CASRAPVDRSQAFF.

This clone came up once. This sequence joins TRBV11-2 and TRBJ1-5; 10 bases fit TRBD1. The germline V gene encodes CDR1 SGHAT and CDR2 FQNNGV. CDR3 length: 15 residues. J was trimmed by 3 bases and V by 3 bases; bases with no gene match: 2. This CDR3 is CASSLGQGYNQPQHF. CDR3 coding DNA: TGTGCCAGCAGCTTGGGACAGGGGTACAATCAGCCCCAGCATTTT.

Comments on this clone: Other DNA sequences in the same sample also yield this CDR3. The V and J genes are TRBV9 and TRBJ2-3; 8 bases are a match to TRBD2. From germline, CDR1 is SGDLS and CDR2 YYNGEE. The CDR3 runs 15 residues. Trimming at V came to 0 bases and at J to 0 bases, leaving 0 bases not matched to a gene. The CDR3 DNA follows: TGTGCCAGCAGCGTAGCGGGGGGGAGCACAGATACGCAGTATTTT. The encoded protein is CASSVAGGSTDTQYF.

As regards this clone: This same CDR3 is encoded by further DNA sequences in the sample. This rearrangement joins TRBV7-2 to TRBJ2-5; TRBD1 might be the D (6 bases). Germline V CDR1 and CDR2: SGHTA, FQGNSA. There are 13 residues in the CDR3. Trimming took 3 bases from V and 5 from J, leaving 10 bases between them. This CDR3 is CASSLTGWETQYF. In DNA, the CDR3 is TGTGCCAGCAGCTTGACAGGTTGGGAGACCCAGTACTTC. Complete variable domain (other parts from reference TRBV7-2 and TRBJ2-5): GAGVSQSPSNKVTEKGKDVELRCDPISGHTALYWYRQSLGQGLEFLIYFQGNSAPDKSGLPSDRFSAERTGGSVSTLTIQRTQQEDSAVYLCASSLTGWETQYFGPGTRLLVL.

The gene calls are TRBV6-1 and TRBJ1-3; possible D gene TRBD1, 6 bases. V dropped 4 bases and J dropped 0 bases, with 13 bases sitting between them. Germline CDR1 reads MNHNS; CDR2 reads SASEGT. The CDR3 is 16 residues long. The CDR3 DNA is TGTGCCAGCAGTGTAGGACAGTCCCTCTCTGGAAACACCATATATTTT. It yields the protein CASSVGQSLSGNTIYF.

This clone was observed once. This rearrangement joins TRBV2 to TRBJ1-2; 8 bases align to TRBD1. V gave up 2 bases and J gave up 8 bases; unmatched junction bases: 10. The CDR3 is 15 amino acids. Germline V gene data show CDR1 as SNHLY and CDR2 as FYNNEI. The CDR3 sequence is CASSETPTGVEGYTF. Written as DNA, the CDR3 is TGTGCCAGCAGTGAAACCCCGACAGGGGTGGAAGGCTACACCTTC.

This chain joins TRBV27 and TRBJ1-5; D may be TRBD1 (5 bases). Per the germline V gene, CDR1 is MNHEY and CDR2 is SMNVEV (reference sequence). The CDR3 is 16 residues long. V was clipped by 0 bases and J by 5 bases, with 14 bases between them. For the CDR3, the DNA is TGTGCCAGCAGTTTATCGGGGCGGGGGGTTTATCAGCCCCAGCATTTT. It is translated as CASSLSGRGVYQPQHF.

The J gene is TRBJ1-1, the V gene TRBV2; TRBD1 is a possible D gene (6 bases). Deletions cut 6 bases from V and 5 bases from J, with 16 bases between. The CDR3 spans 14 residues. Germline V gene sequence: CDR1 SNHLY, CDR2 FYNNEI. CDR3 nucleotide sequence: TGTGCCAGCAGGAGGGACAAGGACGGGACTGAAGCTTTCTTT. The encoded protein is CASRRDKDGTEAFF.

Notes on this clone: Other DNA sequences in the sample encode the same CDR3. CDR3 DNA sequence: TGTGCCACTAACAGGGCACCGACAGATACGCAGTATTTT. This codes for CATNRAPTDTQYF. V is TRBV2 and J is TRBJ2-3, with a possible D match to TRBD1 (6 bases). The V end lost 10 bases, the J end lost 3 bases, and 14 bases lay between the germline ends. The length of the CDR3 is 13 residues. Germline loops: CDR1 SNHLY, CDR2 FYNNEI.

Only a few counts were recorded for this clone. Given a far larger clone just one base away, this is likely a sequencing read error. Distinct nucleotide sequences in the sample also encode this CDR3. The V gene is TRBV25-1, the J gene TRBJ1-4; 8 positions agree with TRBD1. CDR3 size: 14 residues. The V gene's germline CDR1 is MGHDK and CDR2 SYGVNS. The CDR3 DNA reads as TGTGCCAGCAGTGAGGACAGGGATCGTGAAAAACTGTTCTTT. It translates to CASSEDRDREKLFF.

The CDR3 reads CASSPLRGADEKLFF. DNA for the CDR3: TGTGCCAGCTCACCACTCAGGGGGGCGGATGAAAAACTGTTTTTT. This chain uses TRBV18 with TRBJ1-4; 7 bases align to TRBD1. This CDR3 is built from 15 residues. V dropped 1 base and J dropped 6; count of bases not matched to a gene: 5. CDR1 is KGHSH and CDR2 is LQKENI in the germline V gene.

This clone was observed a handful of times. The chain joins TRBV5-6 to TRBJ1-5; possible D gene TRBD1, 5 bases. CDR1 is SGHDT and CDR2 is YYEEEE in the germline V gene. There are 14 residues in the CDR3. V dropped 2 bases and J dropped 7 bases, with 13 bases sitting between them. CDR3 in amino acids: CASSFRTGGQPQHF. CDR3 coding DNA: TGTGCCAGCAGCTTCAGGACGGGGGGACAGCCCCAGCATTTT.

This clone was recorded only once. The chain links TRBV5-1 to TRBJ2-1; D is uncertain. CDR1 and CDR2 from the germline V gene are SGHRS and YFSETQ. V was pared by 4 bases and J by 6 bases, with 20 bases between. The CDR3 sequence is 16 residues long. CDR3 amino acids: CASSAGAIAGFNEQFF. The DNA of the CDR3 is TGCGCCAGCAGCGCCGGAGCCATTGCAGGCTTCAATGAGCAGTTCTTC.

This sequence joins TRBV7-8 and TRBJ2-3; TRBD1 matches 7 bases. V lost 4 bases and J lost 2; bases outside the gene matches: 9. Germline V gene data show CDR1 as SGHVS and CDR2 as FQNEAQ. The CDR3 covers 16 residues. The CDR3 coding sequence is TGTGCCAGCAGCTCACAGACAGGGACCGACACAGATACGCAGTATTTT. Amino acids: CASSSQTGTDTDTQYF. Based on the CDR3 plus reference TRBV7-8 and TRBJ2-3, the full variable domain is GAGVSQSPRYKVAKRGQDVALRCDPISGHVSLFWYQQALGQGPEFLTYFQNEAQLDKSGLPSDRFFAERPEGSVSTLKIQRTQQEDSAVYLCASSSQTGTDTDTQYFGPGTRLTVL.